What follows are 28 T cell receptor beta chains derived from one specimen sequenced in a study of OX40 agonist ivuxolimab in advanced cancers. Profiled with immunoSEQ multiplex PCR; TCRdb holds only in-frame clones, not every one. The sample comprises about 69,000 clones, 80% to 95% of which are singletons, and 5.9% rests with the top ten. The sequencing here drew on CD4+ or CD8+ T cells sorted from blood, taken in a trial of the OX40 agonist ivuxolimab. Source of these receptors: an adult with an advanced solid tumor such as melanoma, head and neck, liver or kidney cancer.

The CDR3 DNA reads TGCAGCGTTGACCTGGACGCGGGCACAGATACGCAGTATTTT. Its translation is CSVDLDAGTDTQYF. The chain links TRBV29-1 to TRBJ2-3; unclear D gene. V was trimmed by 3 bases and J by 1 base, leaving 11 bases between them. The CDR3 spans 14 residues. Germline V gives CDR1 SQVTM, CDR2 ANQGSEA.

V gene TRBV4-2 combines with J gene TRBJ1-1; D not certain. Germline lookup yields CDR1 LGHNA and CDR2 YNFKEQ. The ends were cut back, 1 base at V and 8 bases at J, with 8 bases in the middle. This CDR3 comprises 12 residues. The CDR3 bases are TGTGCCAGCAGCCAAGGAGGAGCAGAAGCTTTCTTT. Protein sequence: CASSQGGAEAFF.

V gene TRBV9 combines with J gene TRBJ2-5; 8 bases are a match to TRBD2. The CDR3 has 15 amino acids. V lost 3 bases, J lost 5 bases, and 9 bases stayed unmatched. Germline CDR1 reads SGDLS; CDR2 reads YYNGEE. In DNA form, the CDR3 reads TGTGCCAGCAGCGCTGAGGGACTAGTTGGGGAGACCCAGTACTTC. Translation gives CASSAEGLVGETQYF.

A few counts support this clone. The chain recombines TRBV30 with TRBJ2-2, with D possibly TRBD2 on 5 matching bases. This CDR3 contains 14 residues. Germline CDR1 reads GTSNPN; CDR2 reads SVGIG (reference sequence). V was clipped by 5 bases and J by 3 bases, with 13 bases between them. The CDR3 DNA sequence: TGTGCCTGGGCTGGGATGGGAGACACCGGGGAGCTGTTTTTT. It translates to CAWAGMGDTGELFF.

This chain connects TRBV5-5 to TRBJ2-7; unclear D gene. Looked up from germline, CDR1 is SGHKS and CDR2 is YYEKEE (reference sequence). Trimming took 7 bases from V and 3 from J, leaving 17 bases between them. CDR3 length: 14 amino acids. CDR3 amino acids: CASLRLGEDYEQYF. The CDR3 coding sequence is TGTGCCAGCCTCAGATTAGGTGAAGACTACGAGCAGTACTTC.

The chain couples TRBV4-3 to TRBJ2-7; the D gene is possibly TRBD2 (5 bases). This CDR3 has 15 residues. Trimming shortened V by 2 bases and J by 4 bases, and 15 bases separated the two germline ends. Per germline, CDR1 LGHNA and CDR2 YSLEER. CDR3 protein: CASSQSSRGDYEQYF. CDR3 nucleotides: TGCGCCAGCAGCCAATCCTCACGGGGTGATTACGAGCAGTACTTC.

The V call is TRBV7-9, the J call TRBJ2-7; D gene uncertain. Germline assignment: CDR1 SEHNR and CDR2 FQNEAQ (reference sequence). V was pared by 2 bases and J by 6 bases, with 14 bases between. The CDR3 totals 14 residues. The CDR3 reads CASSLIATAVEQYF. The CDR3 DNA reads TGTGCCAGCAGCTTAATAGCTACAGCCGTCGAGCAGTACTTC.

The chain joins TRBV15 to TRBJ1-6, with D hard to call. CDR1 is LNHNV and CDR2 is YYDKDF in the germline V gene (reference sequence). This CDR3 has 13 residues. V lost 0 bases and J 7 bases, leaving 4 bases between the germline ends. DNA of the CDR3: TGTGCCACCAGCAGAGATTTCAATTCACCCCTCCACTTT. Amino acids: CATSRDFNSPLHF.

V usage is TRBV11-2 and J usage is TRBJ2-1; TRBD2 agrees at 7 bases. CDR1 SGHAT and CDR2 FQNNGV come from the germline V gene. CDR3 length equals 16 residues. V shed 5 bases, J shed 4 bases, and the junction held 11 bases outside the gene matches. CDR3 sequence reads: CASSQRGSGTYNEQFF. CDR3 nucleotide sequence: TGTGCCAGCAGCCAACGCGGGAGCGGTACATACAATGAGCAGTTCTTC.

In nucleotides, the CDR3 is TGTGCCAGCAGCGTAGGGGCAGGGGACCCTTACAATGAGCAGTTCTTC. Translation: CASSVGAGDPYNEQFF. The chain joins TRBV9 to TRBJ2-1; D perhaps matches TRBD1 (6 bases). Trimming pared 0 bases from V and 4 bases from J, leaving 14 bases between. Germline V gives CDR1 SGDLS, CDR2 YYNGEE. The CDR3 is made up of 16 amino acids.

CDR3 sequence: CASSDGDREGETQYF. Here the CDR3 DNA reads TGTGCCAGCAGTGATGGGGACAGGGAGGGAGAGACCCAGTACTTC. This chain uses TRBV2 with TRBJ2-5, with 9 bases aligning to TRBD1. This CDR3 has 15 amino acids. V dropped 3 bases and J dropped 4; count of bases not matched to a gene: 6. CDR1 and CDR2 (germline): SNHLY, FYNNEI.

V is TRBV10-3 and J is TRBJ1-2, with TRBD1 matching 8 bases. With V trimmed by 3 bases and J by 9 bases, 6 bases remained unmatched. The CDR3 contains 13 residues. CDR1 ENHRY and CDR2 SYGVKD come from the germline V gene. CDR3 sequence: CAISDRTGNSYTF. CDR3 bases: TGTGCCATCAGTGATAGGACAGGGAATAGCTACACCTTC.

The rearrangement joins TRBV6-6 to TRBJ2-7; D ambiguous. Per the germline V gene, CDR1 is MNHNY and CDR2 is SVGAGI (reference sequence). This CDR3 region has 14 residues. V gave up 4 bases and J gave up 0 bases, with 10 bases separating them. CDR3 residues: CASSLTPSSYEQYF. The CDR3 DNA is TGTGCCAGCAGTTTGACACCGAGCTCCTACGAGCAGTACTTC.

The chain carries TRBV19 and TRBJ2-7; 10 nucleotides agree with TRBD2. This CDR3 is built from 15 residues. The ends lost 6 bases at V and 5 bases at J; junction bases unmatched: 10. CDR1 and CDR2 from the germline V gene are LNHDA and SQIVND (reference sequence). CDR3: CASRLTLAGINEQYF. CDR3 nucleotides: TGTGCCAGTAGATTAACACTAGCGGGGATCAACGAGCAGTACTTC.

The J gene is TRBJ1-1, the V gene TRBV28; D call uncertain. This CDR3 comprises 15 residues. Germline lookup yields CDR1 MDHEN and CDR2 SYDVKM. The V and J ends lost 4 bases and 5 bases respectively, with 17 bases between them. The CDR3 is CASSSIYHDTTEAFF. Here the CDR3 DNA reads TGTGCCAGCAGTTCTATTTACCATGACACAACTGAAGCTTTCTTT.

This chain connects TRBV6-5 to TRBJ2-3, with 7 bases aligning to TRBD1. CDR1 is MNHEY and CDR2 is SVGAGI in the germline V gene. CDR3 length equals 15 residues. The trim removed 6 bases at V and 2 bases at J, leaving 8 bases unmatched. The CDR3: CASSTGTALTDTQYF. The CDR3, as DNA: TGTGCCAGCAGCACCGGGACAGCCCTCACAGATACGCAGTATTTT.

V is TRBV27 and J is TRBJ2-7, with 7 positions matching TRBD2. This CDR3 has 15 amino acids. The ends lost 5 bases at V and 0 bases at J; junction bases unmatched: 7. From germline, CDR1 is MNHEY and CDR2 SMNVEV (reference sequence). In nucleotides, the CDR3 is TGTGCCAGCAGTCCCTGGGCTAGCGGCTCCTACGAGCAGTACTTC. Amino acids: CASSPWASGSYEQYF.

V and J are TRBV19 and TRBJ2-7, with 10 nucleotides matching TRBD2. The germline gives CDR1 LNHDA, CDR2 SQIVND (reference sequence). The CDR3 runs to 18 residues. Trimming removed 4 bases from V and 2 bases from J; junction bases left unmatched: 14. The CDR3 DNA reads as TGTGCCAGTAGTAATTCCCTTTTTAGCGGGGGGACCCCCTACGAGCAGTACTTC. This codes for CASSNSLFSGGTPYEQYF.

The genes are TRBV27 and TRBJ1-1, with 7 bases aligning to TRBD1. The CDR3 totals 15 residues. The V segment lost 5 bases and the J segment 7 bases; nucleotides outside the gene matches: 13. The V gene's germline CDR1 is MNHEY and CDR2 SMNVEV (reference sequence). This CDR3 reads CASSLLSGTAGEAFF. The CDR3 nucleotides read TGTGCCAGCAGTCTCCTCTCGGGGACAGCTGGTGAAGCTTTCTTT.

This clone was counted a single time. The rearrangement uses TRBV2 and TRBJ2-2; D call uncertain. The ends were cut back, 5 bases at V and 0 bases at J, with 22 bases in the middle. Germline CDR1 and CDR2: SNHLY and FYNNEI. The CDR3 runs to 19 residues. For the CDR3, the DNA is TGTGCCAGCAGTATCGATCTCGACGTCGTCTCTTCGAACACCGGGGAGCTGTTTTTT. Translation gives CASSIDLDVVSSNTGELFF.

CDR3 loop: CASSVEDNTDTQYF. CDR3 DNA sequence: TGTGCCAGCAGCGTAGAGGACAACACAGATACGCAGTATTTT. The chain combines TRBV9 with TRBJ2-3, with a tentative D call TRBD1 (5 bases). The CDR3 has 14 residues. Germline CDR1 reads SGDLS; CDR2 reads YYNGEE. The V end lost 0 bases, the J end lost 2 bases, and 7 bases lay between the germline ends.

This rearrangement joins TRBV5-8 to TRBJ1-1, with D tentatively TRBD1 (6 bases). The germline V and J ends were trimmed by 0 bases and 2 bases, with 14 bases remaining between them. Germline CDR1 and CDR2: SGHTS and YDEGEE. The CDR3 length is 16 residues. CDR3 sequence reads: CASSLGIGGQNTEAFF. CDR3 in DNA: TGTGCCAGCAGCTTGGGTATCGGGGGGCAAAACACTGAAGCTTTCTTT.

The gene calls are TRBV7-8 and TRBJ1-1; D is undetermined. Germline values: CDR1 SGHVS, CDR2 FQNEAQ. The V and J ends lost 3 bases and 1 base respectively, with 21 bases between them. The CDR3 spans 18 residues. CDR3 loop: CASSFGEPASSRNTEAFF. CDR3 sequence (DNA): TGTGCCAGCAGCTTCGGCGAACCCGCGTCGTCCCGGAACACTGAAGCTTTCTTT.

V gene TRBV6-5 combines with J gene TRBJ2-7; 12 bases line up with TRBD2. The V gene's germline CDR1 is MNHEY and CDR2 SVGAGI. Germline trimming cut 5 bases from V and 6 bases from J; bases unmatched to any gene: 5. The CDR3 spans 14 residues. The CDR3 sequence is CASSVTSGSLEQYF. The CDR3 nucleotides are TGTGCCAGCAGTGTGACTAGCGGGAGTCTCGAGCAGTACTTC.

The V call is TRBV27, the J call TRBJ2-7, with D perhaps TRBD2 (7 bases). V was clipped by 2 bases and J by 4 bases, with 15 bases between them. This CDR3 region has 15 residues. Germline V gene data show CDR1 as MNHEY and CDR2 as SMNVEV (reference sequence). The CDR3 protein is CASSLESGGEYEQYF. Written as DNA, the CDR3 is TGTGCCAGCAGTTTAGAGTCGGGGGGCGAATACGAGCAGTACTTC.

The chain recombines TRBV11-1 with TRBJ2-7; D remains unclear. The CDR3 is made up of 13 amino acids. The V end lost 2 bases, the J end lost 3 bases, and 8 bases lay between the germline ends. Germline CDR1 reads SGHAT; CDR2 reads FQDESV (reference sequence). The CDR3 bases are TGTGCCAGCAGCTTAACCAGGAGCTACGAGCAGTACTTC. Translating gives CASSLTRSYEQYF.

V gene TRBV4-3 combines with J gene TRBJ2-3; 8 bases are a match to TRBD1. Per germline, CDR1 LGHNA and CDR2 YSLEER. The CDR3 is 14 amino acids. V lost 1 base, J lost 9 bases, and 6 bases stayed unmatched. CDR3 in amino acids: CASSQVGTGVTQYF. CDR3 bases: TGCGCCAGCAGCCAAGTGGGGACAGGAGTGACGCAGTATTTT.

The J gene is TRBJ2-1, the V gene TRBV28; a possible D gene is TRBD1 (6 bases). The CDR3 runs to 14 residues. Germline V gene sequence: CDR1 MDHEN, CDR2 SYDVKM. Trimming stripped 4 bases from V and 8 bases from J, with 15 bases between. The CDR3 coding sequence is TGTGCCAGCAGTTATTCAGGGGTAGTGGATGAGCAGTTCTTC. Translated, it gives CASSYSGVVDEQFF. Filled out from reference TRBV28 and TRBJ2-1, the complete variable domain reads DVKVTQSSRYLVKRTGEKVFLECVQDMDHENMFWYRQDPGLGLRLIYFSYDVKMKEKGDIPEGYSVSREKKERFSLILESASTNQTSMYLCASSYSGVVDEQFFGPGTRLTVL.